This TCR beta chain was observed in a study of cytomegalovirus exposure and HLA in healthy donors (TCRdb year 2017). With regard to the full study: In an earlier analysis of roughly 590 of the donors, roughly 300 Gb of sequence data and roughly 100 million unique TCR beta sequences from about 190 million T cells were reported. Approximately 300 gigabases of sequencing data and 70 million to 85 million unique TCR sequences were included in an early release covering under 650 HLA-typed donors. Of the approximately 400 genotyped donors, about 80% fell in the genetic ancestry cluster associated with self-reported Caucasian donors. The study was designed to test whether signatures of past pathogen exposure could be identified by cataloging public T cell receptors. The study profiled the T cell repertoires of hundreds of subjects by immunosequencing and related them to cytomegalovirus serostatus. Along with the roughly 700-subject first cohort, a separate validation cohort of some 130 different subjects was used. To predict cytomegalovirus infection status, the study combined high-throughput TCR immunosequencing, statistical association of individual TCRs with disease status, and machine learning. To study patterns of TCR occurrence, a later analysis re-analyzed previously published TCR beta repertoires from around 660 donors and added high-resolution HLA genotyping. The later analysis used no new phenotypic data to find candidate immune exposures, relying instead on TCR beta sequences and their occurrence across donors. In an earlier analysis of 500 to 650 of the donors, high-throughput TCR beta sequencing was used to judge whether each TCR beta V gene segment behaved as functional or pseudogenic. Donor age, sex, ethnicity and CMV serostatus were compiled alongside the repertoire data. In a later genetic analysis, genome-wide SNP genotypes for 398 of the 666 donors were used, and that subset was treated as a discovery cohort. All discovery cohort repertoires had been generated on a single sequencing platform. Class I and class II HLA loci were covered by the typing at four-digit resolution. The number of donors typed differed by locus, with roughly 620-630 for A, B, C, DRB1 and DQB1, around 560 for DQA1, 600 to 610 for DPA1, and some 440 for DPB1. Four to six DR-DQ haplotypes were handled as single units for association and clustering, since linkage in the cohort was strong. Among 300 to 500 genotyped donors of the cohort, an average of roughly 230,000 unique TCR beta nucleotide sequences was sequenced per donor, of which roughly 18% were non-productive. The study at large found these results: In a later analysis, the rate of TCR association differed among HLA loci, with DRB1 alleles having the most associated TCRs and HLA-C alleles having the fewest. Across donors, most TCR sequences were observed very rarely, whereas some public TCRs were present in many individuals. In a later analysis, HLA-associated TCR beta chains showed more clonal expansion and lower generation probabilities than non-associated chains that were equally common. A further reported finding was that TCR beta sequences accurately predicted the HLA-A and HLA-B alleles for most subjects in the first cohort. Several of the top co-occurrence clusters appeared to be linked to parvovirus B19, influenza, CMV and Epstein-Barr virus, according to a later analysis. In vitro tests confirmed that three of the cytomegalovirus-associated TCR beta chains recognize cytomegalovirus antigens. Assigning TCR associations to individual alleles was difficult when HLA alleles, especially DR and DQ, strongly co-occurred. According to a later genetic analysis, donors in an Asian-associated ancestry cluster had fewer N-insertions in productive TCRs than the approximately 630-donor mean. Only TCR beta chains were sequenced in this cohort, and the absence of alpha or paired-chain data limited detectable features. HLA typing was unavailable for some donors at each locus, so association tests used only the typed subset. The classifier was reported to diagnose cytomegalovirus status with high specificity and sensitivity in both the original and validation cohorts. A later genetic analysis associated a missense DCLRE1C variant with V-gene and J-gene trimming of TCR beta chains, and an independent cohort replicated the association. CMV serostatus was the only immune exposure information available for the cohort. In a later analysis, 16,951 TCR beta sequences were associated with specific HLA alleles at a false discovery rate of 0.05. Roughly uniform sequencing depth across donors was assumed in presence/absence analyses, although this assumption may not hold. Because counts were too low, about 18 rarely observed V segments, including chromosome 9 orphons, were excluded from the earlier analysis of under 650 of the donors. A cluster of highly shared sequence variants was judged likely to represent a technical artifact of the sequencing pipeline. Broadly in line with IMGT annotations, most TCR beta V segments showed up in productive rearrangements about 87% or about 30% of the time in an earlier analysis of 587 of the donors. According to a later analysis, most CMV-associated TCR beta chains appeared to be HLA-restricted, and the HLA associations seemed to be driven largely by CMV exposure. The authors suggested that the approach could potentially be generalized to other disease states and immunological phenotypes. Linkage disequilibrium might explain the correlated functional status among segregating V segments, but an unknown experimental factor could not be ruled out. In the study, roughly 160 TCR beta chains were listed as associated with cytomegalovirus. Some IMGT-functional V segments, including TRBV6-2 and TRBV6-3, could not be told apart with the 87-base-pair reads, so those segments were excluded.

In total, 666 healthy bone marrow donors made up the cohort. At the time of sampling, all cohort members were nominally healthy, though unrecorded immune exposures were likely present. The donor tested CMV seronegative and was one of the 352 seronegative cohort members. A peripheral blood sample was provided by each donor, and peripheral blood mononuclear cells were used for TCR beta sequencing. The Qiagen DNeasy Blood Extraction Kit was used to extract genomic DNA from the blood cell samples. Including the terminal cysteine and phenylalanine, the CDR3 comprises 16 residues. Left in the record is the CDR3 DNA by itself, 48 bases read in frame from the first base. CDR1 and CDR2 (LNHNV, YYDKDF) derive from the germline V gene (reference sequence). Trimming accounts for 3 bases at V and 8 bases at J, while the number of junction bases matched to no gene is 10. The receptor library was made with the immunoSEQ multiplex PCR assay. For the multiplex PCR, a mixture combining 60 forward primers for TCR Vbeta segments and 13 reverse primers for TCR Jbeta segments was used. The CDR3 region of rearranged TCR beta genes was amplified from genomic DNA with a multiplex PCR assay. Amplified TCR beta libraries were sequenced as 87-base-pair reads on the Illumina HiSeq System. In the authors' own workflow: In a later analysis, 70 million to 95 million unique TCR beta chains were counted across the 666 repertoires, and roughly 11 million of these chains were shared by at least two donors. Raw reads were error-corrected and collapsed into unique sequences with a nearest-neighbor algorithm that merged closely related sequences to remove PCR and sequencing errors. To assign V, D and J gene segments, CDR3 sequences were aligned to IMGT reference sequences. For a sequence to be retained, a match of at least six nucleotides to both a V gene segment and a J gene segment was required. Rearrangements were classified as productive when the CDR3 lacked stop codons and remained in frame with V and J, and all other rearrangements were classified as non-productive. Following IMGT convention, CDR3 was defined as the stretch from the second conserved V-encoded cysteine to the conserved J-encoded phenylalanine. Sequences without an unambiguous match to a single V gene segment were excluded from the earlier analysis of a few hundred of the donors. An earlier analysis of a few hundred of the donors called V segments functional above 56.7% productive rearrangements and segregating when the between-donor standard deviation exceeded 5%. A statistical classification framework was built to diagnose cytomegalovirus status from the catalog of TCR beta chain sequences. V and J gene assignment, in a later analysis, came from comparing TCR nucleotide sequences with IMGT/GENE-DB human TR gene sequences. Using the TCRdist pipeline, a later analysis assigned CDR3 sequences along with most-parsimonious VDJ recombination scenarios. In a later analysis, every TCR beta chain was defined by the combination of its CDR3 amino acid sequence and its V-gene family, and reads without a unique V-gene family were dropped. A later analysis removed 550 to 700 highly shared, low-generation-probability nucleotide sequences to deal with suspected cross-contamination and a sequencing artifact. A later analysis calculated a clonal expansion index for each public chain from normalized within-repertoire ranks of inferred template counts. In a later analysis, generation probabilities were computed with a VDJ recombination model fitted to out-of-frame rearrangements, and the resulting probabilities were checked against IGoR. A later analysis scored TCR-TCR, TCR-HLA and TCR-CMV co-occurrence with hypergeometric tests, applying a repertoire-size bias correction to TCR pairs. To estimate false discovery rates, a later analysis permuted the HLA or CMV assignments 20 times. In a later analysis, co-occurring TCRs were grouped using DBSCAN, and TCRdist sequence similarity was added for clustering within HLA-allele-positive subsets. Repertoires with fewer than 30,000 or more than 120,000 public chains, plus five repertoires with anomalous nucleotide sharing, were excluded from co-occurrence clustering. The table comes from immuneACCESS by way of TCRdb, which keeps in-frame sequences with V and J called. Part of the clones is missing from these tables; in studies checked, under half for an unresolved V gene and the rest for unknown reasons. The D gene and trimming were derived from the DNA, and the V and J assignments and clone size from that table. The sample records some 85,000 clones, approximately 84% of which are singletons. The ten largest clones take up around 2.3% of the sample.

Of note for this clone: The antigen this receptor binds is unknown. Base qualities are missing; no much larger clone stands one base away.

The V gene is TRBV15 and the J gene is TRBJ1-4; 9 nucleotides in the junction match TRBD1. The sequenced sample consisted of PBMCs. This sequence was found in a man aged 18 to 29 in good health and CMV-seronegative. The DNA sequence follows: TGTGCCACCAGCAGGGGGGCCGGGACAGGGTACGAAAAACTGTTTTTT. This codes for CATSRGAGTGYEKLFF.